The 25 T cell receptor beta chains in this list originate from one sample, sequenced in a study of a mutant IDH1 vaccine in newly diagnosed glioma. The time point is: baseline, week 1 (first vaccination visit). The treatment was: pre-vaccination baseline after standard-of-care therapy. Generated by immunoSEQ multiplex PCR, the TCRdb table keeps only in-frame clones and is missing some. The repertoire holds about 68,000 clones, with approximately 85% as singletons. The starting material was PBMCs, obtained from a glioma patient treated with radiotherapy, temozolomide or both. The source of these receptors is a man in his fifties with glioma.

The genes are TRBV5-4 and TRBJ2-1; TRBD1 aligns across 8 bases. Germline-derived CDR1 and CDR2 are SGHNT and YYREEE (reference sequence). This CDR3 has 16 amino acids. The J segment lost 8 bases and the V segment lost 1 base, leaving 11 bases of the junction unmatched. In DNA, the CDR3 is TGTGCCAGCAGCTTGAGGACAGGGCCGGGCATGGATGAGCAGTTCTTC. Amino acid sequence: CASSLRTGPGMDEQFF.

The V call is TRBV4-2, the J call TRBJ2-2, with D possibly being TRBD1 (5 bases). CDR1 LGHNA and CDR2 YNFKEQ come from the germline V gene. Trimming removed 4 bases from V and 0 bases from J, with 12 bases in between. The CDR3 loop spans 16 amino acids. The CDR3 region is CASSPVDTANTGELFF. Here the CDR3 DNA reads TGTGCCAGCAGCCCAGTGGACACCGCGAACACCGGGGAGCTGTTTTTT.

There are a few counts of this clone. The chain links TRBV21-1 to TRBJ2-1; the D call of TRBD1 is as the table states it, not checked on the DNA. TRBV21-1 is an annotated pseudogene. The CDR3 runs to 14 residues. CDR3 coding DNA: TGTGCCAGCAGCACTGACAGGGGGTGGAATGAGCAGTTCTTC. Amino acid sequence: CASSTDRGWNEQFF.

V usage is TRBV10-3 and J usage is TRBJ2-1; D remains ambiguous. Trimming removed 7 bases from V and 5 bases from J, with 6 bases in between. The CDR3 spans 11 residues. Germline CDR1 reads ENHRY; CDR2 reads SYGVKD. CDR3 in DNA: TGTGCCATCACCCGGGACAATGAGCAGTTCTTC. Encoded protein: CAITRDNEQFF.

This clone was seen a few times. The chain joins TRBV6-4 to TRBJ2-3, with D possibly matching TRBD2 (6 bases). CDR1 is MRHNA, CDR2 SNTAGT, per germline. V was cut by 3 bases and J by 2 bases, with 9 bases left in between. This CDR3 spans 14 amino acids. CDR3 protein: CASSESGVTDTQYF. In DNA form, the CDR3 reads TGTGCCAGCAGTGAGTCGGGGGTCACAGATACGCAGTATTTT.

The rearrangement uses TRBV6-5 and TRBJ1-2; 7 bases line up with TRBD1. Germline CDR1 and CDR2: MNHEY and SVGAGI. This CDR3 has 14 residues. V shed 4 bases, J shed 3 bases, and the junction held 5 bases outside the gene matches. Here the CDR3 DNA reads TGTGCCAGCAGTTCCGAAGGGGGCGACTATGGCTACACCTTC. It translates to CASSSEGGDYGYTF.

The J gene is TRBJ1-4, the V gene TRBV30; D is possibly TRBD1 (5 bases). Trimming stripped 5 bases from V and 8 bases from J, with 15 bases between. This CDR3 is built from 13 residues. Germline CDR1 and CDR2: GTSNPN and SVGIG (reference sequence). The CDR3 loop reads CAWETRGGEKLFF. The CDR3 bases are TGTGCCTGGGAGACAAGGGGAGGCGAAAAACTGTTTTTT.

This clone appeared a single time. The rearrangement links TRBV6-5 to TRBJ1-2; D is perhaps TRBD1 (6 bases). The CDR3 spans 16 residues. CDR1 is MNHEY, CDR2 SVGAGI, per germline. V was shortened by 0 bases and J by 4 bases, with 15 bases between the two germline ends. The DNA for the CDR3 is TGTGCCAGCAGTTACTCGATTGGGGGCCAGGGCTATGGCTACACCTTC. Translating it yields CASSYSIGGQGYGYTF.

The chain combines TRBV19 with TRBJ1-1, with 8 positions matching TRBD1. CDR1 is LNHDA, CDR2 SQIVND, per germline (reference sequence). V lost 6 bases and J lost 0; bases outside the gene matches: 9. This CDR3 is 16 amino acids long. CDR3 in amino acids: CASRTGDYLMNTEAFF. For the CDR3, the DNA is TGTGCCAGTAGGACAGGGGACTACCTTATGAACACTGAAGCTTTCTTT.

CDR3 bases: TGTGCCAGCAGCTTGGTGGCAGGGAAGGCCTACGAGCAGTACTTC. Its protein product is CASSLVAGKAYEQYF. This rearrangement joins TRBV5-6 to TRBJ2-7, with D possibly matching TRBD1 (5 bases). Per germline, CDR1 SGHDT and CDR2 YYEEEE. V was shortened by 0 bases and J by 2 bases, with 12 bases between the two germline ends. This CDR3 is 15 amino acids long.

This clone was seen a handful of times. The chain couples TRBV28 to TRBJ1-5, with 7 nucleotides matching TRBD1. V trimming: 6 bases; J trimming: 9 bases; junction bases outside the gene matches: 8. Germline V gene lookup returns CDR1 MDHEN and CDR2 SYDVKM. This CDR3 is 13 amino acids long. The CDR3 DNA sequence: TGTGCCAGCAGCTCGACAGGGAACTGGCCCCAGCATTTT. It codes for CASSSTGNWPQHF.

The V gene is TRBV2, the J gene TRBJ2-1; tentative D call: TRBD1 (6 bases). CDR3 length: 12 amino acids. Germline V gene lookup returns CDR1 SNHLY and CDR2 FYNNEI. V was trimmed by 8 bases and J by 9 bases, leaving 14 bases between them. CDR3 DNA sequence: TGTGCCAGCCGAACAGGGTCTCGTGAGCAGTTCTTC. Translation: CASRTGSREQFF.

J is TRBJ1-5 and V is TRBV19, with D perhaps matching TRBD1 (6 bases). V lost 11 bases, J lost 6 bases, and 17 bases lay in between. The CDR3 loop spans 13 amino acids. The V gene's germline CDR1 is LNHDA and CDR2 SQIVND (reference sequence). The CDR3 spells CAAGEALGQPQHF. Here the CDR3 DNA reads TGTGCCGCAGGGGAGGCCCTCGGTCAGCCCCAGCATTTT.

The chain has TRBV6-1 and TRBJ2-7; D is undetermined. The ends were cut back, 2 bases at V and 5 bases at J, with 7 bases in the middle. CDR1 and CDR2 from the germline V gene are MNHNS and SASEGT. CDR3 length: 12 residues. CDR3 residues: CASSEIRNEQYF. The CDR3 coding sequence is TGTGCCAGCAGTGAAATAAGGAACGAGCAGTACTTC.

This clone came up a few times. CDR3 bases: TGCGCCAGCAGCCAAAACCCGAACACTGAAGCTTTCTTT. Translation gives CASSQNPNTEAFF. This sequence joins TRBV5-1 and TRBJ1-1; the D is unclear. CDR3 length: 13 residues. V was cut by 4 bases and J by 1 base, with 8 bases left in between. The V gene's germline CDR1 is SGHRS and CDR2 YFSETQ.

This clone has a single count. This sequence joins TRBV18 and TRBJ1-5; TRBD1 matches 8 bases. Trimming took 5 bases from V and 6 from J; bases not matched to a gene: 6. The CDR3 contains 14 residues. The germline V gene has CDR1 KGHSH and CDR2 LQKENI. The CDR3 here is CASSSDREGQPQHF. For the CDR3, the DNA is TGTGCCAGCTCATCGGACAGGGAAGGTCAGCCCCAGCATTTT.

V usage is TRBV30 and J usage is TRBJ1-3; the D gene is possibly TRBD1 (6 bases). This CDR3 region has 15 residues. The V gene's germline CDR1 is GTSNPN and CDR2 SVGIG (reference sequence). The V gene lost 5 bases and the J gene lost 0 bases, with 14 bases spanning the gap. CDR3 loop: CAWGGPADSGNTIYF. In DNA, the CDR3 is TGTGCCTGGGGGGGGCCGGCGGACTCTGGAAACACCATATATTTT.

The chain recombines TRBV19 with TRBJ2-7, with D possibly TRBD1 on 7 matching bases. Deletions cut 5 bases from V and 6 bases from J, with 17 bases between. CDR3 length: 14 amino acids. Germline CDR1 and CDR2: LNHDA and SQIVND (reference sequence). The CDR3 DNA follows: TGTGCCAGTAGTCCGGAGGGACAGTCTATCGAGCAGTACTTC. It translates to CASSPEGQSIEQYF.

The chain employs TRBV11-3 and TRBJ1-6; the D is unclear. Germline lookup yields CDR1 SGHNT and CDR2 YENEEA. V was pared by 6 bases and J by 7 bases, with 10 bases between. This CDR3 is built from 13 residues. CDR3 region: CASSYDRNSPLHF. CDR3 DNA sequence: TGTGCCAGCAGTTACGACCGGAATTCACCCCTCCACTTT.

The rearrangement links TRBV18 to TRBJ2-1, with 9 bases identical to TRBD1. J was trimmed by 7 bases and V by 6 bases; bases with no gene match: 13. CDR3 size: 16 residues. Germline assignment: CDR1 KGHSH and CDR2 LQKENI. The CDR3 nucleotides read TGTGCCAGCTCGCCTGAGACAGGGGGTATTGGTAATGAGCAGTTCTTC. It specifies CASSPETGGIGNEQFF.

The CDR3 coding sequence is TGTGCCAGCAATCCTCTTAACACTGAAGCTTTCTTT. Its translation: CASNPLNTEAFF. V gene TRBV2 combines with J gene TRBJ1-1; D gene unclear. CDR1 is SNHLY and CDR2 is FYNNEI in the germline V gene. The V end lost 7 bases, the J end lost 2 bases, and 8 bases lay between the germline ends. There are 12 residues in the CDR3. The full variable domain, rest sourced from reference TRBV2 and TRBJ1-1, is EPEVTQTPSHQVTQMGQEVILRCVPISNHLYFYWYRQILGQKVEFLVSFYNNEISEKSEIFDDQFSVERPDGSNFTLKIRSTKLEDSAMYFCASNPLNTEAFFGQGTRLTVV.

This chain joins TRBV15 and TRBJ1-1; the D gene is possibly TRBD1 (6 bases). This CDR3 is built from 14 residues. Trimming cost V 1 base and J 11 bases, with 17 bases left between them. The germline V gene has CDR1 LNHNV and CDR2 YYDKDF (reference sequence). CDR3 nucleotides: TGTGCCACCAGCAGAGGTCAGGGGTTTTCTTTGGCTTTCTTT. It specifies CATSRGQGFSLAFF.

The chain combines TRBV2 with TRBJ2-2; TRBD2 is a possible D gene (7 bases). Germline V gene lookup returns CDR1 SNHLY and CDR2 FYNNEI. The CDR3 has 16 residues. V dropped 4 bases and J dropped 6 bases, with 18 bases sitting between them. The DNA for the CDR3 is TGTGCCAGCAGTGGGGGGGGCAGGGTACCGTCCGGGGAGCTGTTTTTT. It is translated as CASSGGGRVPSGELFF.

The chain has TRBV6-1 and TRBJ2-5; D unresolved. This CDR3 is built from 14 residues. The germline V gene has CDR1 MNHNS and CDR2 SASEGT. V dropped 1 base and J dropped 1 base, with 7 bases sitting between them. The CDR3 coding sequence is TGTGCCAGCAGTGAAGGTGGCAGCCAAGAGACCCAGTACTTC. Its protein is CASSEGGSQETQYF.

The CDR3 DNA follows: TGTGCCAGCAGTGAAGAAGGGACAGGGGTGGGGCCTGAAGCTTTCTTT. Translated, it gives CASSEEGTGVGPEAFF. The chain links TRBV6-1 to TRBJ1-1; the match to TRBD1 covers 10 bases. The CDR3 runs 16 residues. J lost 6 bases, V lost 1 base, and 8 bases had no gene match. Looked up from germline, CDR1 is MNHNS and CDR2 is SASEGT.